These T cell receptor beta chains were read from a single sample in a study of blood T cell repertoires in COVID-19. TCRdb keeps only in-frame clones here, not all; method: immunoSEQ multiplex PCR. Of 70,000 to 95,000 clones listed, roughly 81% are singletons. Sequenced: peripheral blood. Receptors were obtained from a woman in her seventies with acute or convalescent COVID-19. The CDR3 runs from the conserved cysteine through the conserved F or W. The order of the fields is D gene, V gene, J gene, clone size, CDR3 protein, CDR3 DNA. The D gene is left open where the match is weak. The size of a clone is reported for some rows only, either as once, few or many, or as a class for expanded clones.

TRBD1,TRBV12-3/TRBV12-4,TRBJ1-2,-,CASSAGTDYGYTF,TGTGCCAGCAGTGCCGGGACAGACTATGGCTACACCTTC
TRBD2,TRBV3-1/TRBV3-2,TRBJ2-5,-,CASSQRRGLAIVETQYF,TGTGCCAGCAGCCAAAGGCGGGGACTAGCGATAGTGGAGACCCAGTACTTC
-,TRBV5-4,TRBJ1-5,-,CASSSGGNQPQHF,TGTGCCAGCAGCTCGGGGGGCAATCAGCCCCAGCATTTT
TRBD1,TRBV7-9,TRBJ1-5,few,CASSTGQGRPQHF,TGTGCCAGCAGCACCGGACAGGGGAGGCCCCAGCATTTT
TRBD1,TRBV6-4,TRBJ1-1,-,CASSPDRGSNTEAFF,TGTGCCAGCAGTCCGGACAGGGGCTCGAACACTGAAGCTTTCTTT
TRBD2,TRBV2,TRBJ2-7,-,CASSARTSSYEQYF,TGTGCCAGCAGTGCCAGGACTAGCTCCTACGAGCAGTACTTC
-,TRBV18,TRBJ2-7,few,CASSPSPYEQYF,TGTGCCAGCTCACCGAGTCCCTACGAGCAGTACTTC
TRBD1,TRBV10-3,TRBJ1-1,-,CAISESTGPWAEAFF,TGTGCCATCAGTGAGTCGACAGGGCCGTGGGCTGAAGCTTTCTTT
TRBD1,TRBV6-4,TRBJ2-1,-,CASSDGTGVPGLALEDEQFF,TGTGCCAGCAGTGACGGGACAGGGGTCCCAGGACTAGCCCTAGAGGATGAGCAGTTCTTC
TRBD1,TRBV4-1,TRBJ1-4,-,CASSQDGTGRNEKLFF,TGCGCCAGCAGCCAAGATGGGACAGGGCGAAATGAAAAACTGTTTTTT
-,TRBV4-1,TRBJ2-7,-,CASSRGGSYEQYF,TGCGCCAGCAGCCGTGGGGGCAGCTACGAGCAGTACTTC
TRBD1,TRBV5-6,TRBJ2-7,-,CASSLIRGQHEQYF,TGTGCCAGCAGCCTAATCAGGGGACAGCACGAGCAGTACTTC
TRBD2,TRBV12-3/TRBV12-4,TRBJ2-1,-,CASSRLAVDEQFF,TGTGCCAGCAGCCGACTAGCGGTCGATGAGCAGTTCTTC
-,TRBV10-1,TRBJ2-3,-,CASSEVGARRDTQYF,TGCGCCAGCAGTGAGGTTGGGGCACGCCGAGATACGCAGTATTTT
-,TRBV19,TRBJ2-3,-,CASSPRGAGTSTDTQYF,TGTGCCAGTAGTCCCCGAGGGGCGGGGACTTCCACAGATACGCAGTATTTT
-,TRBV15,TRBJ1-1,-,CATSRDQGLNTEAFF,TGTGCCACCAGCAGAGATCAGGGGTTGAACACTGAAGCTTTCTTT
-,TRBV2,TRBJ2-6,-,CASSVTRTGANVLTF,TGTGCCAGCAGTGTAACGAGAACTGGGGCCAACGTCCTGACTTTC
-,TRBV7-9,TRBJ1-5,-,CATAVGSEGPQHF,TGTGCCACCGCCGTGGGCAGCGAGGGGCCCCAGCATTTT
TRBD1,TRBV5-5,TRBJ2-7,-,CASSPSTGDLRDEQYF,TGTGCCAGCAGCCCCTCCACAGGGGACCTGAGGGACGAGCAGTACTTC
-,TRBV6-5,TRBJ2-5,-,CASTRRVAETQYF,TGTGCCAGCACCAGGAGGGTAGCAGAGACCCAGTACTTC
TRBD1,TRBV4-1,TRBJ1-1,-,CASSQEGGGRNTEAFF,TGCGCCAGCAGCCAAGAAGGAGGGGGCCGGAACACTGAAGCTTTCTTT
TRBD1,TRBV6-4,TRBJ1-4,-,CASSDFKMDRGLGEKLFF,TGTGCCAGCAGTGACTTTAAGATGGACAGGGGTCTAGGTGAAAAACTGTTTTTT
TRBD2,TRBV28,TRBJ2-1,-,CASMGLAGLSSYNEQFF,TGTGCCAGCATGGGCCTAGCGGGACTGAGCTCCTACAATGAGCAGTTCTTC
-,TRBV25-1,TRBJ2-7,-,CASSGGWGGSDEQYF,TGTGCCAGCAGCGGAGGGTGGGGGGGCTCCGACGAGCAGTACTTC
-,TRBV28,TRBJ1-2,-,CASSPKLVNYGYTF,TGTGCCAGCAGCCCTAAACTGGTAAACTATGGCTACACCTTC
TRBD1,TRBV6-7,TRBJ1-2,-,CASTDGTGGNYGYTF,TGTGCCAGCACCGATGGGACAGGGGGGAACTATGGCTACACCTTC
TRBD1,TRBV6-5,TRBJ1-3,-,CASRITGGSGNTIYF,TGTGCCAGCAGAATTACAGGGGGCTCTGGAAACACCATATATTTT
TRBD2,TRBV7-9,TRBJ2-3,-,CASSSPALAGETDTQYF,TGTGCCAGCAGCTCGCCGGCTCTAGCGGGAGAAACAGATACGCAGTATTTT
-,TRBV11-2,TRBJ2-2,few,CASSLVYQSGELFF,TGTGCCAGCAGCTTAGTGTACCAGTCCGGGGAGCTGTTTTTT
-,TRBV11-3,TRBJ2-3,-,CASSLVRSTDTQYF,TGTGCCAGCAGCTTAGTCAGGAGCACAGATACGCAGTATTTT
-,TRBV12-2,TRBJ1-6,-,CASRFSGAQGGNSPLHF,TGTGCAAGTCGCTTCTCTGGAGCACAGGGGGGAAATTCACCCCTCCACTTT
TRBD1,TRBV11-3,TRBJ1-1,-,CASSSGIQGEAFF,TGTGCCAGCAGCTCCGGCATACAGGGGGAAGCTTTCTTT
TRBD1,TRBV28,TRBJ1-1,-,CASTSGTGVPEAFF,TGTGCCAGCACATCCGGGACAGGGGTCCCCGAAGCTTTCTTT
-,TRBV7-2,TRBJ1-6,-,CASSSRMRVGSNSPLHF,TGTGCCAGCAGCTCCCGAATGCGTGTAGGGAGTAATTCACCCCTCCACTTT
TRBD1,TRBV28,TRBJ1-3,-,CASSLNTEGADASGNTIYF,TGTGCCAGCAGTTTAAATACGGAGGGGGCAGACGCCTCTGGAAACACCATATATTTT
-,TRBV9,TRBJ1-1,once,CASSVLLTGSTEAFF,TGTGCCAGCAGCGTATTATTAACAGGGAGCACTGAAGCTTTCTTT
TRBD1,TRBV27,TRBJ2-3,-,CASSRVSGPGGTDTQYF,TGTGCCAGCAGTCGCGTGTCCGGGCCAGGGGGTACAGATACGCAGTATTTT
TRBD2,TRBV9,TRBJ2-1,-,CASSVGLAGVGEQFF,TGTGCCAGCAGCGTAGGACTAGCGGGAGTGGGCGAGCAGTTCTTC
-,TRBV28,TRBJ1-4,-,CASSFRYSNEKLFF,TGTGCCAGCAGTTTTAGGTACAGTAATGAAAAACTGTTTTTT
TRBD2,TRBV5-4,TRBJ2-2,-,CASSQGLKDTGELFF,TGTGCCAGCAGCCAGGGACTAAAAGACACCGGGGAGCTGTTTTTT
-,TRBV27,TRBJ2-7,-,CASSLKYRDYEQYF,TGTGCCAGCAGTTTGAAATACAGGGACTACGAGCAGTACTTC
-,TRBV4-1,TRBJ1-1,-,CASSPTAGVNTEAFF,TGCGCCAGCAGCCCAACCGCGGGGGTGAACACTGAAGCTTTCTTT
TRBD1,TRBV14,TRBJ2-5,-,CASSPYSTTGTGETQYF,TGTGCCAGCAGCCCGTACTCAACGACAGGGACGGGGGAGACCCAGTACTTC